Below are 13 T cell receptor beta chains sequenced from a single sample in a study of PD-L1 blockade in urothelial cancer. The time point denotes: pretreatment peripheral blood. Method: immunoSEQ multiplex PCR; TCRdb's copy keeps in-frame clones and lacks some. Of around 63,000 clones listed, roughly four fifths are singletons. The sample here was PBMCs, taken around atezolizumab (anti-PD-L1) treatment. The source of these receptors is a man in his 70s with urothelial cancer.

The chain combines TRBV14 with TRBJ2-2; the match to TRBD1 covers 9 bases. The CDR3 has 16 residues. Germline trimming cut 4 bases from V and 4 bases from J; bases unmatched to any gene: 7. CDR1 and CDR2 from the germline V gene are SGHDN and FVKESK. CDR3 DNA sequence: TGTGCCAGCAGCCCCGGTGGGACAGGGATCACCGGGGAGCTGTTTTTT. This gives the protein CASSPGGTGITGELFF.

The chain combines TRBV5-8 with TRBJ1-1; D uncertain. The V gene lost 0 bases and the J gene lost 1 base, with 10 bases spanning the gap. The CDR3 is made up of 15 amino acids. Germline CDR1 is SGHTS and CDR2 is YDEGEE. The CDR3 nucleotides are TGTGCCAGCAGCTTGGATGGTTACGGGAACACTGAAGCTTTCTTT. Translation gives CASSLDGYGNTEAFF. Looking up the rest from reference TRBV5-8 and TRBJ1-1 gives the full variable domain: EAGVTQSPTHLIKTRGQQATLRCSPISGHTSVYWYQQALGLGLQFLLWYDEGEERNRGNFPPRFSGRQFPNYSSELNVNALELEDSALYLCASSLDGYGNTEAFFGQGTRLTVV.

The chain employs TRBV7-9 and TRBJ2-3, with D unresolved. V was cut by 3 bases and J by 7 bases, with 8 bases left in between. The CDR3 covers 12 residues. Germline CDR1 SEHNR, CDR2 FQNEAQ (reference sequence). As DNA, the CDR3 is TGTGCCAGCAGCTTGCAGGTTCATACGCAGTATTTT. Its protein is CASSLQVHTQYF.

In its sample, this clone was seen once. V is TRBV10-3 and J is TRBJ2-1, with a weak D call TRBD2 (7 bases). Trimming stripped 0 bases from V and 9 bases from J, with 15 bases between. The CDR3 spans 15 residues. CDR1 and CDR2 (germline): ENHRY, SYGVKD. The CDR3 loop reads CAISESQSGEGEQFF. The DNA for the CDR3 is TGTGCCATCAGTGAGTCCCAGTCAGGGGAGGGTGAGCAGTTCTTC.

This clone was seen repeatedly, ten times or more. The chain joins TRBV19 to TRBJ2-1, with TRBD2 matching over 10 bases. V was pared by 8 bases and J by 0 bases, with 7 bases of the junction left unmatched. The CDR3 is made up of 16 amino acids. The V gene's germline CDR1 is LNHDA and CDR2 SQIVND (reference sequence). CDR3 DNA sequence: TGTGCCAGTCTCCTTTCTAGCGGGAGCTCCTACAATGAGCAGTTCTTC. Its translation is CASLLSSGSSYNEQFF.

The chain combines TRBV19 with TRBJ2-1; 7 nucleotides agree with TRBD2. Germline assignment: CDR1 LNHDA and CDR2 SQIVND (reference sequence). With V trimmed by 3 bases and J by 1 base, 9 bases remained unmatched. The CDR3 runs 17 residues. The CDR3 here is CASSMVGGRGSYNEQFF. CDR3 in DNA: TGTGCCAGTAGTATGGTCGGCGGGAGAGGATCCTACAATGAGCAGTTCTTC.

Only one count was recorded for this clone. The chain employs TRBV28 and TRBJ1-1, with D possibly TRBD1 on 5 matching bases. CDR3 length equals 14 residues. The V end lost 7 bases, the J end lost 5 bases, and 17 bases lay between the germline ends. Germline values: CDR1 MDHEN, CDR2 SYDVKM. The CDR3: CASKQQALGTEAFF. Here the CDR3 DNA reads TGTGCCAGCAAACAACAGGCTCTGGGGACTGAAGCTTTCTTT.

The rearrangement links TRBV2 to TRBJ2-1; 10 positions agree with TRBD1. The CDR3 consists of 12 residues. The trim removed 9 bases at V and 6 bases at J, leaving 2 bases unmatched. Germline assignment: CDR1 SNHLY and CDR2 FYNNEI. CDR3 in DNA: TGTGCCAGGGGACAGGGGATCAATGAGCAGTTCTTC. As protein: CARGQGINEQFF.

This clone was detected only once. V usage is TRBV19 and J usage is TRBJ2-2, with a tentative D call TRBD1 (6 bases). The CDR3 has 14 amino acids. V shed 7 bases and J shed 0 bases, with 9 bases lying between them. Germline V CDR1 and CDR2: LNHDA, SQIVND (reference sequence). This CDR3 is CASKGTTNTGELFF. The CDR3 DNA reads TGTGCCAGTAAGGGGACAACGAACACCGGGGAGCTGTTTTTT.

CDR3 nucleotides: TGTGCCATCAGTGAGATTTTTGGACAGGGGGGGTACGAGCAGTACTTC. It specifies CAISEIFGQGGYEQYF. This chain joins TRBV10-3 and TRBJ2-7, with 10 bases aligning to TRBD1. The germline V gene has CDR1 ENHRY and CDR2 SYGVKD. The CDR3 extends over 16 amino acids. J lost 4 bases, V lost 2 bases, and 8 bases had no gene match.

The chain recombines TRBV23-1 with TRBJ1-5, with D hard to call. TRBV23-1 falls under the ORF class, with uncertain function. V was shortened by 2 bases and J by 7 bases, with 21 bases between the two germline ends. CDR3 length: 17 amino acids. CDR3 loop: CASSQTERPIRDQPQHF. DNA for the CDR3: TGCGCCAGCAGTCAAACAGAAAGACCCATAAGAGACCAGCCCCAGCATTTT.

The chain joins TRBV27 to TRBJ1-2; 10 nucleotides line up with TRBD1. With V trimmed by 5 bases and J by 6 bases, 9 bases remained unmatched. The CDR3 is made up of 15 amino acids. The germline V gene encodes CDR1 MNHEY and CDR2 SMNVEV (reference sequence). CDR3 DNA: TGTGCCAGCAGTGCAACGGGACAGGGGTACGATGGCTACACCTTC. Its protein product is CASSATGQGYDGYTF.

The chain has TRBV13 and TRBJ1-4; 10 bases agree with TRBD1. CDR1 is PRHDT, CDR2 FYEKMQ, per germline (reference sequence). The CDR3 covers 14 residues. Trimming took 5 bases from V and 8 from J; bases not matched to a gene: 5. The chain's CDR3 is CASSMDRGEEKLFF. CDR3 nucleotide sequence: TGTGCCAGCAGCATGGACAGGGGGGAAGAAAAACTGTTTTTT.